The clone carrying this TCR beta chain has more than one count but fewer than ten. Germline assignment: CDR1 SGHTA and CDR2 FQGTGA. V trimming: 3 bases; J trimming: 10 bases; junction bases outside the gene matches: 5. This CDR3 spans 14 amino acids. The record originates from a study of blood T cell repertoires in COVID-19. Study details: Acute and convalescent COVID-19 samples came from the United States, Italy and Spain.

TCRdb keeps only in-frame clones here, not all; method: immunoSEQ multiplex PCR. The sample holds tens of thousands of clones, 90% seen once. Sequenced material: peripheral blood. The receptor was derived from an older man with acute or convalescent COVID-19. V and J are TRBV7-3 and TRBJ1-6, with 8 bases lining up with TRBD1. The CDR3 DNA reads as TGTGCCAGCAGCTTGGACAGGGACGGGTCACCCCTCCACTTT. It encodes CASSLDRDGSPLHF.